The text below deals with one T cell receptor (beta chain). Its matching antigen is unknown. The sample is drawn from a study of response to subunit inactivated influenza vaccine. Notes on the study in general: A suggestion made by the authors is that each seasonal influenza vaccination recruits few new T cells.

V was cut by 3 bases and J by 7 bases, with 17 bases left in between. Germline V lookup: CDR1 SGHRS, CDR2 YFSETQ. The CDR3 has 14 amino acids. Using its own MiXCR run on the RT-PCR reads, TCRdb lists one record per CDR3 protein. The table lists 550,000 to 650,000 distinct CDR3 sequences, about 10% of them singletons, with more than 8.5% in the top ten. This chain connects TRBV5-1 to TRBJ2-7, with D possibly matching TRBD2 (5 bases). The receptor was isolated from a man aged 50 to 59 who received an inactivated influenza vaccine. The sample here was PBMCs from blood, taken on the day of vaccination. Written as DNA, the CDR3 is TGCGCCAGCAGCTACGGACTGGTTGTTGGAGAGCAGTACTTC. This gives the protein CASSYGLVVGEQYF. The full variable domain, with the rest looked up from reference TRBV5-1 and TRBJ2-7, is KAGVTQTPRYLIKTRGQQVTLSCSPISGHRSVSWYQQTPGQGLQFLFEYFSETQRNKGNFPGRFSGRQFSNSRSEMNVSTLELGDSALYLCASSYGLVVGEQYFGPGTRLTVT.